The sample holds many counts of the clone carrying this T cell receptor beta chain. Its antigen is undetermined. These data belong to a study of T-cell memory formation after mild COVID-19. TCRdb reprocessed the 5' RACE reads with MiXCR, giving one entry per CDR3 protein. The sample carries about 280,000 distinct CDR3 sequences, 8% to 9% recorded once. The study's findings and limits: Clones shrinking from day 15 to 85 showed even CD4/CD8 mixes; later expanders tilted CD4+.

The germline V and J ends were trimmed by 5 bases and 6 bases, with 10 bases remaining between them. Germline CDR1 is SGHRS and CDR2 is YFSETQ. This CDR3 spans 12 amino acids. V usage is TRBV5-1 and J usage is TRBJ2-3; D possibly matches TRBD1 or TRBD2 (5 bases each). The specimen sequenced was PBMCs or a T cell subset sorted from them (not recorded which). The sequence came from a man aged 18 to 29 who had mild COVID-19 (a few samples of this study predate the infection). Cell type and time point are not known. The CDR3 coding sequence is TGCGCCAGCAGGCCCGAGGGGGATACGCAGTATTTT. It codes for CASRPEGDTQYF.